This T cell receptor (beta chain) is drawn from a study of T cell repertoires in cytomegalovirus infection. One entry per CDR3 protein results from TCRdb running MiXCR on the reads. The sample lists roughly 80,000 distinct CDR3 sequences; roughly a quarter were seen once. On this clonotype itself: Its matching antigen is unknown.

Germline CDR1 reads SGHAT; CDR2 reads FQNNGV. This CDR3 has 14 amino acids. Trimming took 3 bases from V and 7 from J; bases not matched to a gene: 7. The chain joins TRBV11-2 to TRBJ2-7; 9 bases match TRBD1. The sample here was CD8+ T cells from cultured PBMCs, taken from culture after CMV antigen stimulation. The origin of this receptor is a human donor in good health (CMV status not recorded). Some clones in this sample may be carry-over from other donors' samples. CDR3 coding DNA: TGTGCCAGCAGCTTGTCGGGACAGGGCGGGGAGCAGTACTTC. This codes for CASSLSGQGGEQYF.